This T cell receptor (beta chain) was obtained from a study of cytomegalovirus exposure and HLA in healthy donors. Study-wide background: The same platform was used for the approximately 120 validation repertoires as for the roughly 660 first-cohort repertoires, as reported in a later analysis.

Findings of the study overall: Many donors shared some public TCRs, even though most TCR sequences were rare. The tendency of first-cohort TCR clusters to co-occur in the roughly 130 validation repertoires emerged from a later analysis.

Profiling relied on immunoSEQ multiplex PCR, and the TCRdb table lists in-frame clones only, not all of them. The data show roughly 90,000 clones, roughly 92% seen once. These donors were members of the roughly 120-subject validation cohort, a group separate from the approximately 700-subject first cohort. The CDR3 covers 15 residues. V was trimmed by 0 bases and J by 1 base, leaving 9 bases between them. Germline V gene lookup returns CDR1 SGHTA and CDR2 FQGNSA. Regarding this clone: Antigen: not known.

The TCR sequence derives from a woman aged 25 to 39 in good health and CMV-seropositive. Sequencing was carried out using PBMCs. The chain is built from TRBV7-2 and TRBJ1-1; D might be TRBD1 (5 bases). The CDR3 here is CASSLAAGGNTEAFF. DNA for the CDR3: TGTGCCAGCAGCTTAGCTGCGGGGGGGAACACTGAAGCTTTCTTT.